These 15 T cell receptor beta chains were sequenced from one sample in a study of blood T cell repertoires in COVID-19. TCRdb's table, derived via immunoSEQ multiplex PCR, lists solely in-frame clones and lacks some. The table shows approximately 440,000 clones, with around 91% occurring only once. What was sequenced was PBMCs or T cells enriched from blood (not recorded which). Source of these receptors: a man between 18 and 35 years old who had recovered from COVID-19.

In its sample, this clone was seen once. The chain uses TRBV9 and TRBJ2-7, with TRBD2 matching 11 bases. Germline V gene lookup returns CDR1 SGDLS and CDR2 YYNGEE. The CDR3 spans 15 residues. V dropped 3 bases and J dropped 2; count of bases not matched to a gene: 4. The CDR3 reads CASSGTSGGAYEQYF. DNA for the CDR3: TGTGCCAGCAGCGGAACTAGCGGGGGTGCCTACGAGCAGTACTTC.

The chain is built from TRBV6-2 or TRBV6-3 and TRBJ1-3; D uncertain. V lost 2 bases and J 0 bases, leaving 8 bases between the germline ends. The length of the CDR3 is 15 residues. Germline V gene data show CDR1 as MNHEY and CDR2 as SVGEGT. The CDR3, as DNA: TGTGCCAGCAGTTACGCCCGCGTCTCTGGAAACACCATATATTTT. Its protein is CASSYARVSGNTIYF.

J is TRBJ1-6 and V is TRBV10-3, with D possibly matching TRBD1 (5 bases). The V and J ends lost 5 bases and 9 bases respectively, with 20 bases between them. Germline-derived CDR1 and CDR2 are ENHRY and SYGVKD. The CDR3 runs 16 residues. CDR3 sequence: CAISSGREGRVSPLHF. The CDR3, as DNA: TGTGCCATCAGTTCCGGCAGGGAGGGTAGAGTTTCACCCCTCCACTTT.

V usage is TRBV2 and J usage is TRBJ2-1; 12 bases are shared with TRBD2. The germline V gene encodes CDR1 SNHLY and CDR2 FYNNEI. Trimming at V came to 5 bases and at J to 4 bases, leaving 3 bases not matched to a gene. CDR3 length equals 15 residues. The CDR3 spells CASSLTSGSYNEQFF. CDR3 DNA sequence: TGTGCCAGCAGTCTGACTAGCGGGAGTTACAATGAGCAGTTCTTC.

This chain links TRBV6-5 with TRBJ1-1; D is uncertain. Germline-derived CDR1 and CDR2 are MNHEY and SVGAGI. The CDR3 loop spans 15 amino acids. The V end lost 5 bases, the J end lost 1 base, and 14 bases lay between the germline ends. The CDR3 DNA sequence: TGTGCCAGCAGTCTTAGCGGGCCGTCGAACACTGAAGCTTTCTTT. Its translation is CASSLSGPSNTEAFF.

In nucleotides, the CDR3 is TGTGCCAGTAAGCGGGAACCCCTAATCTACAATGAGCAGTTCTTC. Translation: CASKREPLIYNEQFF. This chain connects TRBV2 to TRBJ2-1; TRBD2 aligns across 7 bases. The ends lost 9 bases at V and 3 bases at J; junction bases unmatched: 11. Germline values: CDR1 SNHLY, CDR2 FYNNEI. This CDR3 comprises 15 residues.

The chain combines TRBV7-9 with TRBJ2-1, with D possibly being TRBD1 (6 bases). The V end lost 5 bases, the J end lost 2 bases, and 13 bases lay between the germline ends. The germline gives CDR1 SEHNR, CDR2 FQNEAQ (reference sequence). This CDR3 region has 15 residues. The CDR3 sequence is CASSDRTPTYNEQFF. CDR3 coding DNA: TGTGCCAGCAGCGACAGGACACCGACCTACAATGAGCAGTTCTTC. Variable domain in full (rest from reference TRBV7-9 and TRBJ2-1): DTGVSQNPRHKITKRGQNVTFRCDPISEHNRLYWYRQTLGQGPEFLTYFQNEAQLEKSRLLSDRFSAERPKGSFSTLEIQRTEQGDSAMYLCASSDRTPTYNEQFFGPGTRLTVL.

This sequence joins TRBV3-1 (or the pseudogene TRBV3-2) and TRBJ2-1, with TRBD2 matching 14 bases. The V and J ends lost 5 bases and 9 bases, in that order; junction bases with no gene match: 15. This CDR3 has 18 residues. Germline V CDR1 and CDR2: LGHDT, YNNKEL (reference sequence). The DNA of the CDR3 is TGTGCCAGCAGCGCAAAGGCAAGGGGACTAGCGGGAGATGTTGAGCAGTTCTTC. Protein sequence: CASSAKARGLAGDVEQFF.

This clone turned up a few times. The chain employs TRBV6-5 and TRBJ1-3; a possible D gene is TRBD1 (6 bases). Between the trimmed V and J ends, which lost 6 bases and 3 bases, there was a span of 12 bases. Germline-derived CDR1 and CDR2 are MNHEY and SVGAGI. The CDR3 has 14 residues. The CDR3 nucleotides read TGTGCCAGCAGAGCAAACAGGGTTGGAAACACCATATATTTT. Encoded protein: CASRANRVGNTIYF.

CDR3 DNA: TGCAGCGTTGTGGGAGTTGGGGTCTTGAACACTGAAGCTTTCTTT. Residues: CSVVGVGVLNTEAFF. The J gene is TRBJ1-1, the V gene TRBV29-1; D is uncertain. This CDR3 contains 15 residues. V lost 4 bases and J lost 0, with 15 bases in between. Germline V gene sequence: CDR1 SQVTM, CDR2 ANQGSEA.

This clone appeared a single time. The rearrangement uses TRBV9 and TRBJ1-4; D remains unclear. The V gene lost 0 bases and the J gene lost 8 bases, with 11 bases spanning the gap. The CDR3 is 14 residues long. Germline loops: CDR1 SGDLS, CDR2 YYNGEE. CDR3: CASSVAGFREKLFF. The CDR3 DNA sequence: TGTGCCAGCAGCGTAGCGGGGTTCCGGGAAAAACTGTTTTTT. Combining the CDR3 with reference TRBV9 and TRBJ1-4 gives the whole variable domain DSGVTQTPKHLITATGQRVTLRCSPRSGDLSVYWYQQSLDQGLQFLIQYYNGEERAKGNILERFSAQQFPDLHSELNLSSLELGDSALYFCASSVAGFREKLFFGSGTQLSVL.

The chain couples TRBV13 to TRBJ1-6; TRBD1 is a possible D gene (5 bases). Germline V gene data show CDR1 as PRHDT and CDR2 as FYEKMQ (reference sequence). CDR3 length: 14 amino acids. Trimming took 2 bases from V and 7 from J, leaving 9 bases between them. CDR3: CASSLSQENSPLHF. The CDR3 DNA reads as TGTGCCAGCAGCTTATCACAGGAAAATTCACCCCTCCACTTT.

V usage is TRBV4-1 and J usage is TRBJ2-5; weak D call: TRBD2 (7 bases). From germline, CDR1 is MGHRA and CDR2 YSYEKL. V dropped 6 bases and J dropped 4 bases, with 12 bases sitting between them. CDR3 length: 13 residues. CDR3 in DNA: TGCGCCAGCAGGGGCCGGGGGGCAGAGACCCAGTACTTC. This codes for CASRGRGAETQYF.

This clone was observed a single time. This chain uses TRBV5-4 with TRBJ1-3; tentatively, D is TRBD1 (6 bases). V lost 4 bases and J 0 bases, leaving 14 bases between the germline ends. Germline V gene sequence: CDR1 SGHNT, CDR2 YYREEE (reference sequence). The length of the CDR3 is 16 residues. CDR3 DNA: TGTGCCAGCAGCGAGGGACACCGGGGCTCTGGAAACACCATATATTTT. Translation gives CASSEGHRGSGNTIYF.

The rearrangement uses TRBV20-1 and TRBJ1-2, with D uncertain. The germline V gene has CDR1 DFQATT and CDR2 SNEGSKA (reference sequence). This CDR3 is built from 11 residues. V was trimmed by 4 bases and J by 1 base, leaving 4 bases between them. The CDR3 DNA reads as TGCAGTGCTAATCTTAACTATGGCTACACCTTC. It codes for CSANLNYGYTF.